This TCR beta chain was sequenced for a study of cytomegalovirus exposure and HLA in healthy donors. The J segment lost 1 base and the V segment lost 2 bases, leaving 6 bases of the junction unmatched. The V gene's germline CDR1 is MNHEY and CDR2 SVGAGI. The CDR3 sequence is 16 residues long. The PCR used 60 Vbeta and 13 Jbeta primers. TCRdb's copy holds only in-frame clones and misses some; the assay was immunoSEQ multiplex PCR. Of about 110,000 clones in the sample, less than 80% were seen once. The receptor was derived from a woman aged 45-65 years in good health and CMV-seropositive. The specimen was PBMCs. The chain couples TRBV6-5 to TRBJ2-7; 9 positions match TRBD2. CDR3 loop: CASSYVGGGGSYEQYF. CDR3 coding DNA: TGTGCCAGCAGTTACGTTGGCGGGGGGGGATCCTACGAGCAGTACTTC.